The following is a T cell receptor (beta chain) sequence with its context. Its cognate antigen has yet to be identified. No qualities accompany the bases; no much larger clone lies one base away. The data were taken from a study of shared clonotypes between healthy human individuals (TCRdb year 2020). With regard to the full study: Three men and two women, aged 18 to 49 years, made up the cohort. Leukapheresis yielded between about 0.94 and 9.5 billion PBMCs per donor. To estimate repertoire size and how much clonotypes are shared between individuals, the study performed deep sequencing of blood TCR repertoires from about five healthy adults. To increase sequencing depth and limit assay-specific biases, TCR repertoire library preparation and sequencing were carried out by different laboratories using diverse techniques. For each donor, CD4 naive and CD4 memory were each run on three plates, CD8 naive on two plates, and CD8 memory on one plate. What the authors observed across the whole study: Based on pairwise subsampling, the degree of clonotype sharing among donors was expected to be affected by sequencing depth. Across a handful of donors, roughly 5% of naive CD4, around 3.5% of naive CD8, about 2.3% of memory CD4, and approximately 0.4% of memory CD8 clonotypes were shared. Because the study included only a small number of donors, the genetic and exposure-history diversity represented was limited. Compared with non-shared clonotypes, the clonotypes found in all four sorted-subset donors had higher generation probabilities. Incomplete sequencing was indicated by rarefaction of sorted-subset datasets, despite the large sequencing depth. Only blood was sampled, and tissue TCR repertoires likely differ from those in blood. Estimated clonotype richness was generally larger for naive than for memory subsets.

TCR CDR3 regions were amplified from genomic DNA by multiplex PCR using the deep immunoSEQ assay. Extracted genomic DNA from each cell subset was distributed evenly across all wells of several immunoSEQ 96-well plates, and each plate was treated as a replicate. For sorted subsets, around 200 ng genomic DNA, equal to about 30,000 T cell genomes, was loaded into each replicate PCR. Purified libraries were quantified with a Qubit 3.0 fluorometer, sized on a Bioanalyzer 2100, and re-quantified with the KAPA Library Quantification kit. Each immunoSEQ 96-well plate was sequenced on its own single-read 150-cycle Illumina NextSeq 550 flow cell. On the study's bioinformatics: Because the immunoSEQ output included only junctional sequences and no quality scores, the filtering could not be the same as the filtering used for full-length reads. Sequences were annotated with PyIR, a Python wrapper for IgBLAST v1.9, and V/J genes and CDR3 were assigned using IMGT germline references. Reads with weak V/J assignments (E-value above 1e-6), missing CDR3, stop codons, out-of-frame junctions, or ambiguous translated residues were removed. V3J clonotypes were defined as sequences sharing the same inferred V gene, J gene, and CDR3 amino acid sequence. To compute the percentage overlap between repertoires, the number of shared unique clonotypes was divided by the size of the smaller repertoire. Three approaches were used to assess repertoire richness: RTK rarefaction, the Chao1 estimator, and Recon v2.1 estimates of unobserved clonotypes. Generation probabilities for all TCRbeta clonotypes obtained by the gDNA method from a few donors were computed using OLGA. The immuneACCESS repertoire file appears here via TCRdb, limited to in-frame rearrangements. These files lack a portion of the clones; in checked studies, under half of the deficit traces to unresolved V genes, and the cause of the others is not known. V and J calls and clone size come straight from that table; D and trimming were deduced from the DNA. The sample profile shows over a million clones; 95% to 97% of them were found once. Over 1% of the sample is held by the ten biggest clonotypes.

Healthy HIV-negative adults with no recently reported acute infections or vaccinations were included as donors. All donors were Caucasian adults living in Nashville, Tennessee, USA. CD4+ T cells were enriched through magnetic negative selection, after which naive cells were positively selected on CD45RA and the remaining negative fraction served as the memory subset. Blood was collected by leukapheresis, and PBMCs were isolated by Ficoll-Histopaque density gradient centrifugation and then cryopreserved in liquid nitrogen vapor phase. Analytical flow cytometry was used to check the purity and quantity of each magnetically sorted T cell population. Genomic DNA was isolated from each sorted fraction and quantified by UV absorbance on a Nanodrop 2000c. There are 15 amino acids in the CDR3, from cysteine to phenylalanine inclusive. Solely the CDR3 DNA is kept, with 45 bases framed from the first base. CDR1 is given as SGHTA and CDR2 as FQGTGA, both from the germline V gene. Deletion took 6 bases off V and 4 bases off J, with a span of 13 bases between the germline ends.

The receptor's source is a man younger than 45 in good health. The sequencing sample was made of naive CD4+ T cells sorted from blood. Explained via the paper, the cell subset or site label denotes: CD45RA+ positively selected. Rearrangement joined TRBV7-3 to TRBJ2-6, with the D gene not confidently named. The nucleotide sequence is TGTGCCAGCAGAAATGGGATGGGAGGGGCCAACGTCCTGACTTTC. Translated, this is CASRNGMGGANVLTF.